These T cell receptor beta chains were read from a single sample in a study of shared clonotypes between healthy human individuals. The data were produced by immunoSEQ multiplex PCR, yet TCRdb's version contains in-frame clones alone and is incomplete. The sample consists of about 2 million clones, just under 95% of them appearing once. Material for sequencing was naive CD8+ T cells sorted from blood. The receptor set was obtained from a man aged 18 to 30 in good health. The CDR3 runs from the conserved cysteine through the conserved F or W. Fields, in order: D gene, V gene, J gene, clone size, CDR3 DNA, CDR3 protein. A D gene is named only where the DNA matches it firmly. Size tells how often a clone was seen (once, few, many) or the class of an expanded clone, and some rows leave it out.

d_call: -; v_call: TRBV7-9; j_call: TRBJ2-7; clone_size: -; cdr3_nt: TGTGCCAGCACGGCTACCTACGAGCAGTACTTC; cdr3_aa: CASTATYEQYF
d_call: -; v_call: TRBV14; j_call: TRBJ1-2; clone_size: once; cdr3_nt: TGTGCCAGCAGCCAAGTGGGCATAAACTATGGCTACACCTTC; cdr3_aa: CASSQVGINYGYTF
d_call: -; v_call: TRBV28; j_call: TRBJ2-7; clone_size: -; cdr3_nt: TGTGCCAGCACCGAGACAGGTTCCTACGAGCAGTACTTC; cdr3_aa: CASTETGSYEQYF
d_call: -; v_call: TRBV28; j_call: TRBJ2-7; clone_size: -; cdr3_nt: TGTGCCAGCAGTTTGTCGACAGCTTCCTACGAGCAGTACTTC; cdr3_aa: CASSLSTASYEQYF
d_call: -; v_call: TRBV29-1; j_call: TRBJ2-4; clone_size: -; cdr3_nt: TGCAGCGTTGGGGGATCTGGGAGTTTAGACATTCAGTACTTC; cdr3_aa: CSVGGSGSLDIQYF
d_call: -; v_call: TRBV4-1; j_call: TRBJ2-7; clone_size: -; cdr3_nt: TGCGCCAGCAGCCACCCGTCTCGAGGGTTCGAGCAGTACTTC; cdr3_aa: CASSHPSRGFEQYF
d_call: -; v_call: TRBV2; j_call: TRBJ1-6; clone_size: -; cdr3_nt: TGTGCCAGCAGTGATCAGAGCTCCTATAATTCACCCCTCCACTTT; cdr3_aa: CASSDQSSYNSPLHF
d_call: TRBD2; v_call: TRBV9; j_call: TRBJ2-1; clone_size: -; cdr3_nt: TGTGCCAGCAGCGTAGCTACCGAGCGGGAGTCCCATGAGCAGTTCTTC; cdr3_aa: CASSVATERESHEQFF
d_call: -; v_call: TRBV6-1; j_call: TRBJ1-3; clone_size: -; cdr3_nt: TGTGCCACCTTGGAGGGAACATCCTCTGGAAACACCATATATTTT; cdr3_aa: CATLEGTSSGNTIYF
d_call: -; v_call: TRBV28; j_call: TRBJ2-7; clone_size: -; cdr3_nt: TGTGCCAGCAGTTTTTCAGGCTCATGGGGAGAGTACTTC; cdr3_aa: CASSFSGSWGEYF
d_call: -; v_call: TRBV11-1; j_call: TRBJ2-7; clone_size: -; cdr3_nt: TGTGCCAGCAGCTTTTGGGGGCCAGGGGCATCCTACGAGCAGTACTTC; cdr3_aa: CASSFWGPGASYEQYF
d_call: -; v_call: TRBV4-1; j_call: TRBJ1-2; clone_size: -; cdr3_nt: TGCGCCAGCGGGAACAGTCCGAGGGATGGCTACACCTTC; cdr3_aa: CASGNSPRDGYTF
d_call: TRBD1; v_call: TRBV18; j_call: TRBJ2-5; clone_size: -; cdr3_nt: TGTGCCAGCTCACCTCCCGGGACAGGGGGACAAGAGACCCAGTACTTC; cdr3_aa: CASSPPGTGGQETQYF
d_call: -; v_call: TRBV10-2; j_call: TRBJ2-7; clone_size: -; cdr3_nt: TGCGCCAGCTGGAGCTCCTCTCACGAGCAGTACTTC; cdr3_aa: CASWSSSHEQYF
d_call: -; v_call: TRBV9; j_call: TRBJ1-1; clone_size: -; cdr3_nt: TGTGCCAGCAGCGTCGGGGCAACATGGGGGGAAGCTTTCTTT; cdr3_aa: CASSVGATWGEAFF
d_call: -; v_call: TRBV6-5; j_call: TRBJ1-5; clone_size: -; cdr3_nt: TGTGCCAGCAGTTACCGGGACTCCTATCAGCCCCAGCATTTT; cdr3_aa: CASSYRDSYQPQHF
d_call: TRBD2; v_call: TRBV5-1; j_call: TRBJ2-1; clone_size: -; cdr3_nt: TGCGCCAGCAGCTTGGAAGCGGGGGTATACAATGAGCAGTTCTTC; cdr3_aa: CASSLEAGVYNEQFF
d_call: TRBD1; v_call: TRBV7-9; j_call: TRBJ2-7; clone_size: once; cdr3_nt: TGTGCCAGCAGCCTAGCCGGGACAGCGGAATCCTACGAGCAGTACTTC; cdr3_aa: CASSLAGTAESYEQYF
d_call: TRBD1; v_call: TRBV7-8; j_call: TRBJ2-2; clone_size: once; cdr3_nt: TGTGCCAGCAGCTTTGGGACAGCGAACGGGGAGCTGTTTTTT; cdr3_aa: CASSFGTANGELFF
d_call: -; v_call: TRBV4-1; j_call: TRBJ1-2; clone_size: few; cdr3_nt: TGCGCCAGCAGCCAAGATGGCCGGCTAAACTATGGCTACACCTTC; cdr3_aa: CASSQDGRLNYGYTF
d_call: -; v_call: TRBV5-8; j_call: TRBJ1-1; clone_size: -; cdr3_nt: TGTGCCAGCAGCCAGGTGACACATCTCGGCGGGAACACTGAAGCTTTCTTT; cdr3_aa: CASSQVTHLGGNTEAFF
d_call: -; v_call: TRBV4-1; j_call: TRBJ2-7; clone_size: -; cdr3_nt: TGCGCCAGCAGCCAAGATGAGGGTCCACTCTCCGAGCAGTACTTC; cdr3_aa: CASSQDEGPLSEQYF
d_call: -; v_call: TRBV4-2; j_call: TRBJ1-3; clone_size: -; cdr3_nt: TGTGCCAGCAGCCAAGAACAGGAACCTGGAAACACCATATATTTT; cdr3_aa: CASSQEQEPGNTIYF
d_call: -; v_call: TRBV7-6; j_call: TRBJ2-7; clone_size: -; cdr3_nt: TGTGCCAGCAGCTTAGGAACGCGGGCGTGGGAGCAGTACTTC; cdr3_aa: CASSLGTRAWEQYF
d_call: TRBD1; v_call: TRBV7-9; j_call: TRBJ1-1; clone_size: -; cdr3_nt: TGTGCCAGCACCTGGACAGGGGGCTCTGAAGCTTTCTTT; cdr3_aa: CASTWTGGSEAFF
d_call: -; v_call: TRBV27; j_call: TRBJ1-6; clone_size: -; cdr3_nt: TGTGCCAGCAGTTTATACAGGGAAGACTATAATTCACCCCTCCACTTT; cdr3_aa: CASSLYREDYNSPLHF
d_call: -; v_call: TRBV4-3; j_call: TRBJ2-5; clone_size: -; cdr3_nt: TGCGCCAGCAGCCAGAACCGGGTTCCGGGGGAGACCCAGTACTTC; cdr3_aa: CASSQNRVPGETQYF
d_call: TRBD2; v_call: TRBV5-6; j_call: TRBJ2-2; clone_size: -; cdr3_nt: TGTGCCAGCAGCTTGCCTAGGGAGGGCACCGGGGAGCTGTTTTTT; cdr3_aa: CASSLPREGTGELFF
d_call: -; v_call: TRBV2; j_call: TRBJ1-4; clone_size: -; cdr3_nt: TGTGCCAGCACCCCCTGGGCGAACGACGGTGAAAAACTGTTTTTT; cdr3_aa: CASTPWANDGEKLFF
d_call: -; v_call: TRBV16; j_call: TRBJ2-7; clone_size: once; cdr3_nt: TGTGCCAGCAGCCAACCGGGGGGCGGCTCCTACGAGCAGTACTTC; cdr3_aa: CASSQPGGGSYEQYF
d_call: -; v_call: TRBV5-6; j_call: TRBJ2-7; clone_size: once; cdr3_nt: TGTGCCAGCAGCCGATTGGCCATCGGCTCCTACGAGCAGTACTTC; cdr3_aa: CASSRLAIGSYEQYF
d_call: TRBD2; v_call: TRBV4-3; j_call: TRBJ2-3; clone_size: -; cdr3_nt: TGCGCCAGCAGCCAAGAGACTAGCGGGAGACCAGATACGCAGTATTTT; cdr3_aa: CASSQETSGRPDTQYF
d_call: -; v_call: TRBV6-6; j_call: TRBJ2-7; clone_size: -; cdr3_nt: TGTGCCAGCAGTTACGAGGGGGTCTACGAGCAGTACTTC; cdr3_aa: CASSYEGVYEQYF
d_call: -; v_call: TRBV6-5; j_call: TRBJ2-7; clone_size: -; cdr3_nt: TGTGCCAGCAGTTATGGAGTAGACTTCTACGAGCAGTACTTC; cdr3_aa: CASSYGVDFYEQYF
d_call: TRBD1; v_call: TRBV5-6; j_call: TRBJ1-2; clone_size: -; cdr3_nt: TGTGCCAGCAGCCGAATGACAGGGCCCGGCTATGGCGGCTACACCTTC; cdr3_aa: CASSRMTGPGYGGYTF
d_call: -; v_call: TRBV5-6; j_call: TRBJ2-2; clone_size: -; cdr3_nt: TGTGCCAGCAGCTTGCGGATGAGACATTCCCTCAACACCGGGGAGCTGTTTTTT; cdr3_aa: CASSLRMRHSLNTGELFF
d_call: -; v_call: TRBV5-1; j_call: TRBJ2-5; clone_size: -; cdr3_nt: TGCGCCAGCAGCTTGGCCAGAGGGTGGCAAGAGACCCAGTACTTC; cdr3_aa: CASSLARGWQETQYF
d_call: TRBD2; v_call: TRBV27; j_call: TRBJ2-2; clone_size: -; cdr3_nt: TGTGCCAGCAGTTTAACAGCGGGAGGACCCACCGGGGAGCTGTTTTTT; cdr3_aa: CASSLTAGGPTGELFF
d_call: -; v_call: TRBV5-6; j_call: TRBJ2-7; clone_size: -; cdr3_nt: TGTGCCAGCAGACAGATTGGGGAAGGCTACGAGCAGTACTTC; cdr3_aa: CASRQIGEGYEQYF
d_call: TRBD2; v_call: TRBV4-2; j_call: TRBJ2-1; clone_size: -; cdr3_nt: TGTGCCAGCAGCTACATAGCGGGGGGGGAATACAATGAGCAGTTCTTC; cdr3_aa: CASSYIAGGEYNEQFF
d_call: TRBD1; v_call: TRBV6-1; j_call: TRBJ2-1; clone_size: -; cdr3_nt: TGTGCCAGCAGCGAGGACAGGGGGTCCTACAATGAGCAGTTCTTC; cdr3_aa: CASSEDRGSYNEQFF
d_call: -; v_call: TRBV29-1; j_call: TRBJ2-7; clone_size: -; cdr3_nt: TGCAGCGTTTACCCCCTAGGCGGGACCTACGAGCAGTACTTC; cdr3_aa: CSVYPLGGTYEQYF
d_call: TRBD2; v_call: TRBV10-1; j_call: TRBJ2-2; clone_size: -; cdr3_nt: TGCGCCAGCAGCGTTGGACTAGCGGGGGCGCCCGGGGAGCTGTTTTTT; cdr3_aa: CASSVGLAGAPGELFF
d_call: -; v_call: TRBV5-1; j_call: TRBJ2-7; clone_size: -; cdr3_nt: TGCGCCAGCAGCTTGGGCGACGAGCAGTACTTC; cdr3_aa: CASSLGDEQYF
d_call: -; v_call: TRBV5-4; j_call: TRBJ1-1; clone_size: once; cdr3_nt: TGTGCCAGCAGCGCGGCTGAGGCTGAAGCTTTCTTT; cdr3_aa: CASSAAEAEAFF
d_call: -; v_call: TRBV5-5; j_call: TRBJ2-2; clone_size: -; cdr3_nt: TGTGCCAGCAGCTTACCGGACAGACAAAGCACCGGGGAGCTGTTTTTT; cdr3_aa: CASSLPDRQSTGELFF
d_call: TRBD1; v_call: TRBV27; j_call: TRBJ2-7; clone_size: -; cdr3_nt: TGTGCCAGCACCGGGACAGGCACCGGATTCTCCTACGAGCAGTACTTC; cdr3_aa: CASTGTGTGFSYEQYF
d_call: -; v_call: TRBV4-1; j_call: TRBJ2-1; clone_size: -; cdr3_nt: TGCGCCAGCAGCCAACCCAGCGTCAATGAGCAGTTCTTC; cdr3_aa: CASSQPSVNEQFF
d_call: -; v_call: TRBV7-2; j_call: TRBJ2-5; clone_size: -; cdr3_nt: TGTGCCAGCAGCTCCCTCGACAGGTTCCAAGAGACCCAGTACTTC; cdr3_aa: CASSSLDRFQETQYF
d_call: TRBD1; v_call: TRBV7-9; j_call: TRBJ1-1; clone_size: -; cdr3_nt: TGTGCCAGCAGCGGGACAGGGATCATGAACACTGAAGCTTTCTTT; cdr3_aa: CASSGTGIMNTEAFF
d_call: TRBD1; v_call: TRBV11-1; j_call: TRBJ2-2; clone_size: -; cdr3_nt: TGTGCCAGCAGCTTCGGGGCAGGGGGTGGCACCGGGGAGCTGTTTTTT; cdr3_aa: CASSFGAGGGTGELFF
d_call: -; v_call: TRBV14; j_call: TRBJ1-5; clone_size: once; cdr3_nt: TGTGCCAGCAGCCAAGTCGCAGGACCACAGCCCCAGCATTTT; cdr3_aa: CASSQVAGPQPQHF
d_call: -; v_call: TRBV9; j_call: TRBJ1-2; clone_size: -; cdr3_nt: TGTGCCAGCAGCGTAGTGCCCCAGACCAGCTATGGCTACACCTTC; cdr3_aa: CASSVVPQTSYGYTF
d_call: -; v_call: TRBV5-6; j_call: TRBJ1-6; clone_size: -; cdr3_nt: TGTGCCAGCAGCCCAGGGGATTCACCCCTCCACTTT; cdr3_aa: CASSPGDSPLHF